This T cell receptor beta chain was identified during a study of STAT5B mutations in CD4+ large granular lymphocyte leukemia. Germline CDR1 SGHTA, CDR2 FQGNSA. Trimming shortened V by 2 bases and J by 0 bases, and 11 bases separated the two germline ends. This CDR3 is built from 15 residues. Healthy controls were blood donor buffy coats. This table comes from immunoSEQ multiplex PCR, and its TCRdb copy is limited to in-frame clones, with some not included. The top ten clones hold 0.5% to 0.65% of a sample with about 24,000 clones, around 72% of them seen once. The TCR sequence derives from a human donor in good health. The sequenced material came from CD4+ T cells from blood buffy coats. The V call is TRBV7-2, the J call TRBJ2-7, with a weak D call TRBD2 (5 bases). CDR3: CASSLNGVSSYEQYF. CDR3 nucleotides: TGTGCCAGCAGCTTAAACGGGGTTAGCTCCTACGAGCAGTACTTC. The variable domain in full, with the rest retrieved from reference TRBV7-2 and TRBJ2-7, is GAGVSQSPSNKVTEKGKDVELRCDPISGHTALYWYRQSLGQGLEFLIYFQGNSAPDKSGLPSDRFSAERTGGSVSTLTIQRTQQEDSAVYLCASSLNGVSSYEQYFGPGTRLTVT.